This T cell receptor beta chain was found in a study of blood T cell repertoires in COVID-19. Study-wide background: Some COVID-19 samples were acute and others convalescent; all came from the United States, Italy and Spain.

As originally analysed: Estimates of nucleated cell counts were drawn from the amplification of reference gene primers. Measured with immunoSEQ multiplex PCR; TCRdb has only the in-frame clones, and not every one. V and J calls and clone size come straight from that table; D and trimming were deduced from the DNA. The sample has roughly 260,000 clones; about 85% are singletons. Germline V gene data show CDR1 as LGHDT and CDR2 as YNNKEL (reference sequence). This CDR3 has 14 residues. Trimming removed 0 bases from V and 10 bases from J, with 13 bases in between. The chain uses TRBV3-1 (or the pseudogene TRBV3-2) and TRBJ2-1; D is perhaps TRBD2 (5 bases). This clonotype originated in a man in his sixties who had recovered from COVID-19. Material for sequencing was peripheral blood. The CDR3 loop is CASSQDRRIVEQFF. In nucleotides, the CDR3 is TGTGCCAGCAGCCAAGATAGGAGGATAGTGGAGCAGTTCTTC.